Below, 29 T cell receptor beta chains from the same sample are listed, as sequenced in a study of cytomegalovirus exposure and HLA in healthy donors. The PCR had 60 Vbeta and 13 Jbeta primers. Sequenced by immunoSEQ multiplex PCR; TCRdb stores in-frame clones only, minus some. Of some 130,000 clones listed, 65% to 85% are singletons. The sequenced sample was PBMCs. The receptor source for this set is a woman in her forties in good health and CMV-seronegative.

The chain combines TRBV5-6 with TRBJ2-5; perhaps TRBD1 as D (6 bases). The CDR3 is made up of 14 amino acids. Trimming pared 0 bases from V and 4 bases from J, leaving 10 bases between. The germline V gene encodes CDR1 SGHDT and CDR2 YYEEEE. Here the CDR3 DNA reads TGTGCCAGCAGCTTGGGGGGGCGCGGAGAGACCCAGTACTTC. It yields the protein CASSLGGRGETQYF.

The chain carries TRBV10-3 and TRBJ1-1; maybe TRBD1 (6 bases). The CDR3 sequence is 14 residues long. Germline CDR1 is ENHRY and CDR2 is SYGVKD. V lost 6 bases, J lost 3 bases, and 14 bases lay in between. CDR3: CAIRLGHADTEAFF. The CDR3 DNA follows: TGTGCCATCAGACTGGGACACGCGGACACTGAAGCTTTCTTT.

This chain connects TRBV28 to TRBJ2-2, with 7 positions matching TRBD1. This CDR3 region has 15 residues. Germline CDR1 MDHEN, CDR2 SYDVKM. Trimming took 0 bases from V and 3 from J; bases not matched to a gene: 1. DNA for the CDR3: TGTGCCAGCAGTTTATGGGGACAGTACACCGGGGAGCTGTTTTTT. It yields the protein CASSLWGQYTGELFF.

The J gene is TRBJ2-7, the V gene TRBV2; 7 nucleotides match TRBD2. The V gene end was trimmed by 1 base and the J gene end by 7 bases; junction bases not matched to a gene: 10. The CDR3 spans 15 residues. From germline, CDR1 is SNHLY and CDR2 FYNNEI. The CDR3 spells CASSEGLIGLVEQYF. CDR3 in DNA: TGTGCCAGCAGTGAAGGACTTATCGGACTAGTGGAGCAGTACTTC.

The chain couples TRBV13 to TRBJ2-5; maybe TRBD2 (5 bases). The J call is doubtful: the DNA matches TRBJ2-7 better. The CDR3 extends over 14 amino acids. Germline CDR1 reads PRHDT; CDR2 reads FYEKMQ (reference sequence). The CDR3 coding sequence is TGTGCCAGCAGCTTCCTAGCCCTAAACTACGAGCAGTACTTC. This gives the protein CASSFLALNYEQYF.

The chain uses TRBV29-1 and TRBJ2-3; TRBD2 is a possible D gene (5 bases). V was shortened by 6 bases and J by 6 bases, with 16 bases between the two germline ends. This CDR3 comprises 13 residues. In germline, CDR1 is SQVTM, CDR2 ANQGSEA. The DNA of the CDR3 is TGCAGCGTGGCCCGGGATCGTGCGGATACGCAGTATTTT. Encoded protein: CSVARDRADTQYF.

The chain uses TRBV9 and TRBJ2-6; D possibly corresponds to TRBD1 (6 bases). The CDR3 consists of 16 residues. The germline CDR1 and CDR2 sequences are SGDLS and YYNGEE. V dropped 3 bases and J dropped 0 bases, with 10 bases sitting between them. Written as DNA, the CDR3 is TGTGCCAGCAGCGCCTCAGGGGTCTCTGGGGCCAACGTCCTGACTTTC. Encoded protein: CASSASGVSGANVLTF.

The CDR3 region is CAHHRQTNTGELFF. The CDR3 DNA sequence: TGTGCCCATCACCGCCAAACAAACACCGGGGAGCTGTTTTTT. The chain uses TRBV30 and TRBJ2-2; D gene uncertain. The CDR3 is made up of 14 amino acids. V lost 8 bases, J lost 2 bases, and 15 bases lay in between. CDR1 and CDR2 from the germline V gene are GTSNPN and SVGIG (reference sequence). The full variable domain, in which reference TRBV30 and TRBJ2-2 provide the parts outside the CDR3, is SQTIHQWPATLVQPVGSPLSLECTVEGTSNPNLYWYRQAAGRGLQLLFYSVGIGQISSEVPQNLSASRPQDRQFILSSKKLLLSDSGFYLCAHHRQTNTGELFFGEGSRLTVL.

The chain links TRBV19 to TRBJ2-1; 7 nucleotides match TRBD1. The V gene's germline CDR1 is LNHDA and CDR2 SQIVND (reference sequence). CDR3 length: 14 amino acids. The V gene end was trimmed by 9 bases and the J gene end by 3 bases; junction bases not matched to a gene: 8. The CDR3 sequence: CASSDRVGYNEQFF. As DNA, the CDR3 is TGTGCCAGCAGTGACAGGGTCGGCTACAATGAGCAGTTCTTC.

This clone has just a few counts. The DNA of the CDR3 is TGTGCCAGCAGCTGGGGGACAGGGAACACTGAAGCTTTCTTT. Amino acid sequence: CASSWGTGNTEAFF. The chain combines TRBV7-8 with TRBJ1-1; 8 bases fit TRBD1. CDR1 and CDR2 (germline): SGHVS, FQNEAQ. V lost 4 bases to trimming and J lost 1 base; unmatched junction nucleotides: 2. This CDR3 region has 14 residues.

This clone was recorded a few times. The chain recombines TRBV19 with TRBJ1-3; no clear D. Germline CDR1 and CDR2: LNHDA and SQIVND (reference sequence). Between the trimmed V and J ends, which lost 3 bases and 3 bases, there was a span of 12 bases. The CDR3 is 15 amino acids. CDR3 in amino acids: CASSIYLALGNTIYF. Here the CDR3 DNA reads TGTGCCAGTAGTATCTATCTAGCCCTTGGAAACACCATATATTTT.

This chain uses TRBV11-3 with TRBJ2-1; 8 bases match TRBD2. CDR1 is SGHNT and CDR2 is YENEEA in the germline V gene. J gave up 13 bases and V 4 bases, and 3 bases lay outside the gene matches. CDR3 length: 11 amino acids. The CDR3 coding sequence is TGTGCCAGCAGCTCGGGACTAGTTCAGTTCTTC. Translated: CASSSGLVQFF.

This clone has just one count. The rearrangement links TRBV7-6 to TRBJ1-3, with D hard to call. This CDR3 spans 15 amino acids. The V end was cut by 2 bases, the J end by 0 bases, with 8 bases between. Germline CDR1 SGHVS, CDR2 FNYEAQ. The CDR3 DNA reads TGTGCCAGCAGCTTATTCGGGGACTCTGGAAACACCATATATTTT. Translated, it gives CASSLFGDSGNTIYF.

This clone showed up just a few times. The CDR3 region has the DNA TGTGCCAGCAGCGAGACTAGCGGAAGCACAGATACGCAGTATTTT. Protein: CASSETSGSTDTQYF. The chain couples TRBV9 to TRBJ2-3, with 9 bases matching TRBD2. The CDR3 sequence is 15 residues long. Germline-derived CDR1 and CDR2 are SGDLS and YYNGEE. V dropped 3 bases and J dropped 0; count of bases not matched to a gene: 2.

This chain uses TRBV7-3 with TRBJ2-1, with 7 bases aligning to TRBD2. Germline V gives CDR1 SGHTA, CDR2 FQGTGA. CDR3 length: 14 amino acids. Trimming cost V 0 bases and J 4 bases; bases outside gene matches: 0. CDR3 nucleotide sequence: TGTGCCAGCAGCTTAACCGGGGGGTACAATGAGCAGTTCTTC. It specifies CASSLTGGYNEQFF.

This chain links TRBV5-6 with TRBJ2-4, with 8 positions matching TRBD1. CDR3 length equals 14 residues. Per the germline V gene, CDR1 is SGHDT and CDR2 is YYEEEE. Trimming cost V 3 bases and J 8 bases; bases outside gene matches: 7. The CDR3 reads CASSYRTGWDIQYF. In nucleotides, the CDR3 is TGTGCCAGCAGCTACAGGACAGGGTGGGACATTCAGTACTTC.

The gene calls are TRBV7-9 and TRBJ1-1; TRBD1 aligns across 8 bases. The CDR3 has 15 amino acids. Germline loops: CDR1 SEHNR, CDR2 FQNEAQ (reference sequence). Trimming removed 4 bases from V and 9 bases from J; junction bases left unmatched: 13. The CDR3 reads CASSSDRVPSGQAFF. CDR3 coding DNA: TGTGCCAGCAGCTCGGACAGGGTGCCCAGCGGCCAAGCTTTCTTT.

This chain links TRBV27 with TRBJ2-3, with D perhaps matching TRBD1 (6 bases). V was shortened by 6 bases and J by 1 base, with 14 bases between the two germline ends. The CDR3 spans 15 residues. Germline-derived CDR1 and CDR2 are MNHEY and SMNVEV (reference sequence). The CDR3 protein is CASSGTGWGTDTQYF. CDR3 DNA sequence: TGTGCCAGCAGCGGCACAGGGTGGGGCACAGATACGCAGTATTTT.

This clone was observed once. The CDR3 reads CASRMGQVGRYGYTF. The CDR3 bases are TGTGCCAGCAGGATGGGACAGGTGGGACGATATGGCTACACCTTC. The chain combines TRBV28 with TRBJ1-2, with TRBD1 matching over 8 bases. V was pared by 6 bases and J by 5 bases, with 11 bases of the junction left unmatched. Germline V CDR1 and CDR2: MDHEN, SYDVKM. The CDR3 consists of 15 residues.

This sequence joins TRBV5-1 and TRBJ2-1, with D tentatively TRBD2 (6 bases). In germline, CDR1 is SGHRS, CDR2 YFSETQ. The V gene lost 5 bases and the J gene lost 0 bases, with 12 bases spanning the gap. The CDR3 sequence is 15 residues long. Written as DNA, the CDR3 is TGCGCCAGCAGGATGACGGGGGACTCCTACAATGAGCAGTTCTTC. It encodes CASRMTGDSYNEQFF.

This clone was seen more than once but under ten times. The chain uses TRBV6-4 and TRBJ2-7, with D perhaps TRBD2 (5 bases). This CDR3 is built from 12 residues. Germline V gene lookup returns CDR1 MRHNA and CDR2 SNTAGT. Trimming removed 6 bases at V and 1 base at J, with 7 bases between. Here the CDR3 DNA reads TGTGCCAGCAGGAGGAGGTCCTACGAGCAGTACTTC. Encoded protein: CASRRRSYEQYF.

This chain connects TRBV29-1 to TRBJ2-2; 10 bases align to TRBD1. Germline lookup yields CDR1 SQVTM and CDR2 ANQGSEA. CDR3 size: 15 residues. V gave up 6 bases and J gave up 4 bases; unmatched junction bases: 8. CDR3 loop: CSVHDRGRGTGELFF. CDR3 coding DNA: TGCAGCGTCCACGACAGGGGGCGAGGCACCGGGGAGCTGTTTTTT.

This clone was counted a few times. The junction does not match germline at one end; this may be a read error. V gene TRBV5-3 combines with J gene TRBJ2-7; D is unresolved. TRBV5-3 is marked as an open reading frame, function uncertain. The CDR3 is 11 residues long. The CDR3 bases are TGTGCCAGCAGCTTTATTTACGAGCAGTACTTC. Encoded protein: CASSFIYEQYF.

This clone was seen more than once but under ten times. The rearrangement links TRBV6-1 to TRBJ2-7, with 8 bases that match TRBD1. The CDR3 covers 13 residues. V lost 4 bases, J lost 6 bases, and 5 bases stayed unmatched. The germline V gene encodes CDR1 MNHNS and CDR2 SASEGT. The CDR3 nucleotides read TGTGCCAGCAGTGTACAGGGGGTCGGCGAGCAGTACTTC. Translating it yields CASSVQGVGEQYF.

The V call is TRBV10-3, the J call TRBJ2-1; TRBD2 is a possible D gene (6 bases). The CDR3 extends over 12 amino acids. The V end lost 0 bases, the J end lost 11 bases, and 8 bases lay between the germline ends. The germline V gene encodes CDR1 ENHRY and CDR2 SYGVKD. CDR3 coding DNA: TGTGCCATCAGTGAGTCTAGCGGCCAGCAGTTCTTC. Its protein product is CAISESSGQQFF.

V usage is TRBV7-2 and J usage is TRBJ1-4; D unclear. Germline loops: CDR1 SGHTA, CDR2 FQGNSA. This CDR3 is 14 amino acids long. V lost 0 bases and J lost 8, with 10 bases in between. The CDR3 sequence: CASSLAPRGEKLFF. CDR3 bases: TGTGCCAGCAGCTTAGCACCCAGAGGGGAAAAACTGTTTTTT.

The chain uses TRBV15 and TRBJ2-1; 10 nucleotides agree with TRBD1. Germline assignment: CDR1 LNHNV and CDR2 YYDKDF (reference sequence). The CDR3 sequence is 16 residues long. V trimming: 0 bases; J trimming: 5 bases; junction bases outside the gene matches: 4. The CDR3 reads CATSRDPGQGHNEQFF. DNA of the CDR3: TGTGCCACCAGCAGAGATCCGGGACAGGGGCACAATGAGCAGTTCTTC.

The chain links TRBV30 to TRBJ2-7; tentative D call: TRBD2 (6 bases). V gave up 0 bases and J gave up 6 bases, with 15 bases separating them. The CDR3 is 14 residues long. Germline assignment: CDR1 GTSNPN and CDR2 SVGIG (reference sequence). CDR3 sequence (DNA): TGTGCCTGGAGTGTATCTGGGAGGTCGGCCGAGCAGTACTTC. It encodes CAWSVSGRSAEQYF.

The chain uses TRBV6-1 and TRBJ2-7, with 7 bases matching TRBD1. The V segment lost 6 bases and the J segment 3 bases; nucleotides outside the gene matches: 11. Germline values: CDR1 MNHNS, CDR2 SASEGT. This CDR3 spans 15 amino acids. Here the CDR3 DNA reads TGTGCCAGCAGACCACCAGACAGGGCTATCTACGAGCAGTACTTC. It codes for CASRPPDRAIYEQYF.